This entry concerns a single TCR beta chain. The antigen remains unidentified. Germline V gives CDR1 SGHDT, CDR2 YYEEEE. This CDR3 is 16 amino acids long. The V segment lost 5 bases and the J segment 4 bases; nucleotides outside the gene matches: 11. A process of 5'RACE template switching, which added a universal primer site and UMIs, was used to make TCR cDNA. TCRdb passed the 5' RACE reads through MiXCR, listing each CDR3 protein once. The sample yields around 550,000 distinct CDR3 sequences, about a fifth seen once. This sample was included in a study of T cells after yellow fever vaccination. Study results and caveats: The secondary T-cell response peaked on day 5, not day 15, but was weaker. Repertoires sorted by FACS could include abundant clonotypes that are contaminants from the bulk population. Booster samples showed a return of most primary-vaccination clones (under 98% CD4, approximately 90% CD8).

The J gene is TRBJ2-3, the V gene TRBV5-6, with 9 positions matching TRBD2. This receptor was identified in a man between 25 and 39 years old who received the YFV17D yellow fever vaccine. The sequencing here drew on PBMCs, taken 15 days after the yellow fever booster vaccination. Here the CDR3 DNA reads TGTGCCAGCAGGAGGCAAAGCGGGAGGAACCCAGATACGCAGTATTTT. Translating it yields CASRRQSGRNPDTQYF.